The clone carrying this T cell receptor (beta chain) appeared many times. TCRdb called the 5' RACE reads again in MiXCR, with one record for every CDR3 protein. In the table there are roughly 27,000 distinct CDR3 sequences, over 8.5% of which are singletons. These data originate in a study of early T cells in non-severe SARS-CoV-2 infection. CDR1 and CDR2 (germline): SNHLY, FYNNEI. The length of the CDR3 is 16 residues. Trimming took off 5 bases at V and 2 bases at J, with 13 bases between the two ends. The material sequenced was whole blood. The rearrangement joins TRBV2 to TRBJ2-6, with D possibly TRBD1 on 6 matching bases. The clonotype was recovered from an adult who was a healthcare worker with PCR-confirmed SARS-CoV-2 infection or an uninfected control (not recorded which). CDR3 protein: CASSQLKGAGANVLTF. CDR3 nucleotides: TGTGCCAGCAGTCAACTCAAGGGGGCTGGGGCCAACGTCCTGACTTTC.